Below, 19 T cell receptor beta chains from the same sample are listed, as sequenced in a study of neurological immune-mediated disorders (dated by TCRdb to the late 2010s). Library preparation was by 5' RACE. Instrument on record: Illumina HiSeq 2500. TCRdb reprocessing: public reads trimmed at Q25 with fastp, clones called with MiXCR, in-frame beta chains kept. For every CDR3 protein sequence, its rows merge into one entry that carries the most common genes and DNA. The sample data list approximately 84,000 distinct CDR3 sequences, and roughly 4.5% of these were observed just once. The ten largest account for more than 5% of the sample. The time point label, read with the paper, signifies: longitudinal time-point 3. Sequencing input: PBMCs. Every receptor here comes from a woman in her sixties with multiple sclerosis.

This clonotype was detected many times. The chain joins TRBV29-1 to TRBJ2-5; 7 bases are shared with TRBD1. The V gene's germline CDR1 is SQVTM and CDR2 ANQGSEA. The V and J ends lost 7 bases and 3 bases, in that order; junction bases with no gene match: 8. This CDR3 is 13 amino acids long. CDR3 DNA: TGCAGCGCCGACCCACAGGGGAAAGAGACCCAGTACTTC. The encoded protein is CSADPQGKETQYF.

By share, this clonotype ranks as medium-sized (0.01 to 0.1%). The J gene is TRBJ2-3, the V gene TRBV5-1; 8 bases are shared with TRBD1. The trim removed 0 bases at V and 7 bases at J, leaving 10 bases unmatched. Germline assignment: CDR1 SGHRS and CDR2 YFSETQ. The CDR3 is 16 residues long. CDR3 nucleotides: TGCGCCAGCAGCTTGGACGGCAGGGGGCGAGGGAATACGCAGTATTTT. This sequence encodes CASSLDGRGRGNTQYF.

This clonotype was counted at least ten times. The rearrangement joins TRBV2 to TRBJ1-1; 9 nucleotides line up with TRBD1. Unmatched junction bases numbered 9, after V lost 4 bases and J lost 6 bases. This CDR3 has 15 amino acids. Germline V gives CDR1 SNHLY, CDR2 FYNNEI. CDR3 region: CASSGPTGGIAEAFF. CDR3 sequence (DNA): TGTGCCAGCAGTGGACCGACAGGGGGGATTGCTGAAGCTTTCTTT.

In its sample, this clonotype was seen many times. This chain uses TRBV12-3 or TRBV12-4 with TRBJ2-2; 7 bases line up with TRBD1. This CDR3 region has 15 residues. Germline trimming cut 4 bases from V and 4 bases from J; bases unmatched to any gene: 6. The CDR3 is CASSSQGGFTGELFF. The CDR3 DNA reads as TGTGCCAGCAGTTCCCAAGGGGGCTTCACCGGGGAGCTGTTTTTT.

This clonotype came up many times. The chain employs TRBV10-2 and TRBJ1-1; D is undetermined. The CDR3 contains 13 residues. CDR1 and CDR2 from the germline V gene are WSHSY and SAAADI. The V and J ends lost 3 bases and 1 base respectively, with 6 bases between them. CDR3 amino acids: CASSENANTEAFF. CDR3 nucleotides: TGCGCCAGCAGTGAAAACGCGAACACTGAAGCTTTCTTT.

This clonotype occurred many times. The CDR3 protein is CASSDRGREQFF. The CDR3 DNA sequence: TGTGCCAGCAGTGACCGAGGGCGCGAGCAGTTCTTC. The chain has TRBV6-4 and TRBJ2-1; TRBD2 might be the D (5 bases). Trimming took off 2 bases at V and 10 bases at J, with 9 bases between the two ends. The CDR3 length is 12 residues. Germline loops: CDR1 MRHNA, CDR2 SNTAGT.

This clonotype was observed many times. This chain uses TRBV7-9 with TRBJ1-4; 10 nucleotides agree with TRBD1. The CDR3 is 15 amino acids. Germline V gene sequence: CDR1 SEHNR, CDR2 FQNEAQ (reference sequence). With 5 bases clipped from V and 6 bases from J, the junction kept 6 bases outside the gene matches. CDR3 nucleotides: TGTGCCAGCAGCCAGACAGGGGGCACGGATGAAAAACTGTTTTTT. Its translation is CASSQTGGTDEKLFF.

This clonotype appeared many times. V is TRBV20-1 and J is TRBJ2-2, with D hard to call. Deletions cut 7 bases from V and 6 bases from J, with 9 bases between. Germline V gives CDR1 DFQATT, CDR2 SNEGSKA (reference sequence). The CDR3 sequence is 11 residues long. This CDR3 reads CSVFSPGELFF. The CDR3 nucleotides are TGCAGTGTTTTCTCCCCCGGGGAGCTGTTTTTT.

This clonotype was found many times. V gene TRBV5-1 combines with J gene TRBJ1-5; 7 nucleotides agree with TRBD1. Germline lookup yields CDR1 SGHRS and CDR2 YFSETQ. The V gene end was trimmed by 4 bases and the J gene end by 6 bases; junction bases not matched to a gene: 10. This CDR3 comprises 15 residues. CDR3 coding DNA: TGCGCCAGCAGCCCGACAGGGCCGGGGAGTCAGCCCCAGCATTTT. Translating it yields CASSPTGPGSQPQHF.

This clonotype was recorded many times. The chain employs TRBV5-4 and TRBJ2-3, with D perhaps matching TRBD1 or TRBD2 (5 bases each). CDR1 is SGHNT, CDR2 YYREEE, per germline (reference sequence). Trimming removed 3 bases from V and 6 bases from J, with 17 bases in between. This CDR3 has 15 residues. The DNA for the CDR3 is TGTGCCAGCAGCTCCCCCGGGACCCGCCAGGATACGCAGTATTTT. It translates to CASSSPGTRQDTQYF.

This clonotype was detected many times. The rearrangement links TRBV3-1 to TRBJ2-1; TRBD2 aligns across 8 bases. This CDR3 comprises 16 residues. V was pared by 3 bases and J by 2 bases, with 6 bases of the junction left unmatched. Germline V gene data show CDR1 as LGHDT and CDR2 as YNNKEL (reference sequence). The CDR3 sequence: CASSHLGGATYNEQFF. In DNA, the CDR3 is TGTGCCAGCAGCCACCTCGGGGGGGCAACCTACAATGAGCAGTTCTTC.

This clonotype was recorded at least ten times. The chain has TRBV28 and TRBJ2-7; 13 nucleotides line up with TRBD2. The CDR3 covers 15 residues. After removal of 5 bases from V and 2 bases from J, the junction contained 3 bases not matched to a gene. Per germline, CDR1 MDHEN and CDR2 SYDVKM. This CDR3 is CASSIGLAGAYEQYF. The CDR3 DNA is TGTGCCAGCAGTATAGGACTAGCGGGGGCCTACGAGCAGTACTTC. The variable domain in full, with the rest retrieved from reference TRBV28 and TRBJ2-7, is DVKVTQSSRYLVKRTGEKVFLECVQDMDHENMFWYRQDPGLGLRLIYFSYDVKMKEKGDIPEGYSVSREKKERFSLILESASTNQTSMYLCASSIGLAGAYEQYFGPGTRLTVT.

This clonotype showed up many times. V usage is TRBV7-2 and J usage is TRBJ1-5; 7 bases align to TRBD1. Germline values: CDR1 SGHTA, CDR2 FQGNSA. V was clipped by 5 bases and J by 2 bases; unmatched bases: 9. There are 16 residues in the CDR3. CDR3 DNA: TGTGCCAGCAGCCAACAGGGGTCCTCGGGCAATCAGCCCCAGCATTTT. Residues: CASSQQGSSGNQPQHF.

This clonotype was picked up many times. The J gene is TRBJ2-1, the V gene TRBV11-1; 8 nucleotides agree with TRBD1. The CDR3 runs 15 residues. Losses at the gene ends were 7 bases for V and 6 bases for J; bases not matched to a gene: 11. Germline CDR1 reads SGHAT; CDR2 reads FQDESV (reference sequence). CDR3 DNA sequence: TGTGCCAGCATCTATTCAGGGGGCGAGAGCAATGAGCAGTTCTTC. Its protein product is CASIYSGGESNEQFF.

This clonotype was picked up many times. The V gene is TRBV12-3 or TRBV12-4, the J gene TRBJ2-3, with D perhaps matching TRBD1 (5 bases). V lost 5 bases and J lost 0, with 9 bases in between. The CDR3 covers 14 residues. The CDR3, as DNA: TGTGCCAGCAGTCGGACAACTAGCACAGATACGCAGTATTTT. Translation gives CASSRTTSTDTQYF.

This clonotype was seen ten or more times. The chain employs TRBV20-1 and TRBJ1-5, with D unresolved. There are 14 residues in the CDR3. V lost 0 bases and J 5 bases, leaving 11 bases between the germline ends. Looked up from germline, CDR1 is DFQATT and CDR2 is SNEGSKA (reference sequence). CDR3 DNA: TGCAGTGCTAGAGACACACACCAATATCAGCCCCAGCATTTT. Translated: CSARDTHQYQPQHF.

This clonotype was counted at least ten times. V gene TRBV7-8 combines with J gene TRBJ2-3; no definite D call. V lost 3 bases and J lost 0, with 7 bases in between. CDR1 and CDR2 (germline): SGHVS, FQNEAQ. CDR3 length: 14 amino acids. CDR3 residues: CASSFVFSTDTQYF. In DNA, the CDR3 is TGTGCCAGCAGCTTTGTTTTCAGCACAGATACGCAGTATTTT.

This clonotype has a count of ten or more. This chain uses TRBV5-1 with TRBJ2-1; TRBD1 matches at 9 bases. This CDR3 region has 15 residues. Germline-derived CDR1 and CDR2 are SGHRS and YFSETQ. V lost 1 base, J lost 7 bases, and 6 bases stayed unmatched. For the CDR3, the DNA is TGCGCCAGCAGCTTGACCGGGACAGGGTTTAATGAGCAGTTCTTC. This sequence encodes CASSLTGTGFNEQFF.

This clonotype has at least ten counts. The rearrangement joins TRBV5-1 to TRBJ1-1; TRBD1 matches at 9 bases. The germline V gene has CDR1 SGHRS and CDR2 YFSETQ. The CDR3 has 14 amino acids. J gave up 8 bases and V 4 bases, and 9 bases lay outside the gene matches. The DNA of the CDR3 is TGCGCCAGCAGCCTGGACAGGGGAAATTCGGAAGCTTTCTTT. Amino acid sequence: CASSLDRGNSEAFF.